The 14 T cell receptor beta chains below come from one sample, sequenced in a study of cytomegalovirus exposure and HLA in healthy donors. It was with 60 Vbeta and 13 Jbeta primers that the PCR ran. Profiling relied on immunoSEQ multiplex PCR, and the TCRdb table lists in-frame clones only, not all of them. The repertoire holds about 140,000 clones, with about 77% as singletons. The sequenced material came from PBMCs. Source of these receptors: a female donor in good health and CMV-seronegative.

The CDR3 reads CASSPPRAETQYF. The CDR3 coding sequence is TGTGCCAGCAGCCCCCCCAGGGCAGAGACCCAGTACTTC. The gene calls are TRBV7-9 and TRBJ2-5; a weak D match, TRBD1 (5 bases). The CDR3 extends over 13 amino acids. Germline V gives CDR1 SEHNR, CDR2 FQNEAQ (reference sequence). The ends were cut back, 5 bases at V and 4 bases at J, with 11 bases in the middle.

This chain connects TRBV10-2 to TRBJ1-1; D might be TRBD1 (5 bases). With 7 bases removed from V and 1 base from J, the gap between germline ends came to 10 bases. CDR1 is WSHSY and CDR2 is SAAADI in the germline V gene. The CDR3 is 13 residues long. The CDR3 protein is CASTYDRNTEAFF. CDR3 sequence (DNA): TGCGCCAGCACCTACGACAGGAACACTGAAGCTTTCTTT.

V and J are TRBV13 and TRBJ2-3, with 9 bases that match TRBD2. The CDR3 length is 16 residues. CDR1 is PRHDT, CDR2 FYEKMQ, per germline (reference sequence). Unmatched junction bases numbered 8, after V lost 5 bases and J lost 2 bases. The DNA for the CDR3 is TGTGCCAGCAGCCCGACGGTAGCGGGGGTCACAGATACGCAGTATTTT. It is translated as CASSPTVAGVTDTQYF.

The chain is built from TRBV28 and TRBJ2-1; D uncertain. Germline V lookup: CDR1 MDHEN, CDR2 SYDVKM. This CDR3 comprises 12 residues. V lost 6 bases to trimming and J lost 4 bases, with 7 bases between them. As DNA, the CDR3 is TGTGCCAGCAGCTCTGTATACAATGAGCAGTTCTTC. Protein product: CASSSVYNEQFF.

This rearrangement joins TRBV11-2 to TRBJ2-3, with 7 bases that match TRBD2. J was trimmed by 0 bases and V by 5 bases; bases with no gene match: 8. Per the germline V gene, CDR1 is SGHAT and CDR2 is FQNNGV. There are 16 residues in the CDR3. CDR3 in amino acids: CASSLRLALSTDTQYF. The CDR3 region has the DNA TGTGCCAGCAGCCTCCGACTAGCTTTGAGCACAGATACGCAGTATTTT.

The genes are TRBV5-5 and TRBJ2-1; TRBD2 matches 8 bases. The CDR3 spans 17 residues. CDR1 is SGHKS, CDR2 YYEKEE, per germline (reference sequence). V shed 7 bases, J shed 2 bases, and the junction held 14 bases outside the gene matches. The CDR3 DNA reads as TGTGCCAGCGCAATCGCCCCGGGGGGGACCCCCTACAATGAGCAGTTCTTC. Translation gives CASAIAPGGTPYNEQFF. The full variable domain, in which reference TRBV5-5 and TRBJ2-1 provide the parts outside the CDR3, is DAGVTQSPTHLIKTRGQQVTLRCSPISGHKSVSWYQQVLGQGPQFIFQYYEKEERGRGNFPDRFSARQFPNYSSELNVNALLLGDSALYLCASAIAPGGTPYNEQFFGPGTRLTVL.

The genes are TRBV5-4 and TRBJ2-3; TRBD2 matches at 9 bases. V shed 2 bases, J shed 6 bases, and the junction held 10 bases outside the gene matches. Germline-derived CDR1 and CDR2 are SGHNT and YYREEE (reference sequence). CDR3 length: 16 residues. The CDR3 DNA reads as TGTGCCAGCAGCTTATCGTTGGGACTAGCCCCTGATACGCAGTATTTT. Encoded protein: CASSLSLGLAPDTQYF.

The chain carries TRBV4-2 and TRBJ1-2; 8 bases are a match to TRBD1. CDR3 length: 15 amino acids. Trimming took 2 bases from V and 6 from J; bases not matched to a gene: 8. Per the germline V gene, CDR1 is LGHNA and CDR2 is YNFKEQ. The CDR3, as DNA: TGTGCCAGCAGCCAACCGGACAGGGAGGACAATGGCTACACCTTC. Protein sequence: CASSQPDREDNGYTF.

The chain couples TRBV25-1 to TRBJ2-5; 16 bases match TRBD2. The DNA matches TRBJ2-7 better at its end, which makes the J call doubtful. The germline CDR1 and CDR2 sequences are MGHDK and SYGVNS. The CDR3 length is 18 residues. The CDR3 DNA is TGTGCCAGCAGTGAATCGAAGGGACTAGCGGGAGGGCGCGACGAGCAGTACTTC. The encoded protein is CASSESKGLAGGRDEQYF.

The chain joins TRBV18 to TRBJ2-5, with D possibly being TRBD1 (5 bases). The V end lost 3 bases, the J end lost 0 bases, and 14 bases lay between the germline ends. This CDR3 has 16 amino acids. Germline V CDR1 and CDR2: KGHSH, LQKENI. The CDR3 DNA sequence: TGTGCCAGCTCACCGGGTGGGGCTTTGTACCAAGAGACCCAGTACTTC. It is translated as CASSPGGALYQETQYF. Filled out from reference TRBV18 and TRBJ2-5, the complete variable domain reads NAGVMQNPRHLVRRRGQEARLRCSPMKGHSHVYWYRQLPEEGLKFMVYLQKENIIDESGMPKERFSAEFPKEGPSILRIQQVVRGDSAAYFCASSPGGALYQETQYFGPGTRLLVL.

The CDR3, as DNA: TGTGCCAGCAGTCTGAACACCGGGGAGCTGTTTTTT. It specifies CASSLNTGELFF. The chain joins TRBV28 to TRBJ2-2; D is undetermined. Germline assignment: CDR1 MDHEN and CDR2 SYDVKM. The CDR3 has 12 residues. V was trimmed by 5 bases and J by 1 base, leaving 2 bases between them.

This clone was recorded once. The rearrangement links TRBV2 to TRBJ2-7; 8 bases fit TRBD1. CDR1 is SNHLY and CDR2 is FYNNEI in the germline V gene. This CDR3 has 14 amino acids. Trimming removed 6 bases from V and 7 bases from J; junction bases left unmatched: 11. CDR3 in DNA: TGTGCCAGCAGCCGCTTTATACAGGGGGGAGAGCAGTACTTC. Translation: CASSRFIQGGEQYF.

The sample holds a few counts of this clone. The J gene is TRBJ1-6, the V gene TRBV7-9; TRBD1 is a possible D gene (5 bases). From germline, CDR1 is SEHNR and CDR2 FQNEAQ (reference sequence). V was shortened by 5 bases and J by 10 bases, with 12 bases between the two germline ends. The CDR3 covers 13 residues. DNA for the CDR3: TGTGCCAGCAGCGCCGACAGTGTGTCACCCCTCCACTTT. Its protein is CASSADSVSPLHF.

The V call is TRBV13, the J call TRBJ2-5; a weak D match, TRBD2 (7 bases). There are 15 residues in the CDR3. V was clipped by 4 bases and J by 0 bases, with 12 bases between them. CDR1 is PRHDT, CDR2 FYEKMQ, per germline (reference sequence). The CDR3 coding sequence is TGTGCCAGCAGCTGGGAGGGACATTACCAAGAGACCCAGTACTTC. It translates to CASSWEGHYQETQYF. Drawing the rest from reference TRBV13 and TRBJ2-5, the complete variable domain is AAGVIQSPRHLIKEKRETATLKCYPIPRHDTVYWYQQGPGQDPQFLISFYEKMQSDKGSIPDRFSAQQFSDYHSELNMSSLELGDSALYFCASSWEGHYQETQYFGPGTRLLVL.